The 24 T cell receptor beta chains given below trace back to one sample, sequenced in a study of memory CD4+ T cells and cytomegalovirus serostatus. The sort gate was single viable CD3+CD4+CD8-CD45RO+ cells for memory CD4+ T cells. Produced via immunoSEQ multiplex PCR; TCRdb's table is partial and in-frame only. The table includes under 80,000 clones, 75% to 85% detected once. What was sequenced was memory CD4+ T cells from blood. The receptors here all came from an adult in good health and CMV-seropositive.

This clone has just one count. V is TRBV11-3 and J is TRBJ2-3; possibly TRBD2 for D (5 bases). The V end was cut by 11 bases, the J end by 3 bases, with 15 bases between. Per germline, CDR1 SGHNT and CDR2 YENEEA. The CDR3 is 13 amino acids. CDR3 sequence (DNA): TGTGCCGGAGGACGGCCCGGGACAGATACGCAGTATTTT. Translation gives CAGGRPGTDTQYF.

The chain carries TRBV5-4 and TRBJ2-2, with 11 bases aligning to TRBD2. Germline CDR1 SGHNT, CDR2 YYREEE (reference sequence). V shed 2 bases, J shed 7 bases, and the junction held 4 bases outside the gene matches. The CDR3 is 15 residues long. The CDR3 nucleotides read TGTGCCAGCAGCTTTACTAGCGGGGGCGTCGGGGAGCTGTTTTTT. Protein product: CASSFTSGGVGELFF.

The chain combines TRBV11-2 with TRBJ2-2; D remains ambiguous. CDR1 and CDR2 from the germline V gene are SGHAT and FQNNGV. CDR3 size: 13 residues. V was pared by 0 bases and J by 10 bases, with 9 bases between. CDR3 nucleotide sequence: TGTGCCAGCAGCTTAGATCAGTTGCAGGAGCTGTTTTTT. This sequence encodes CASSLDQLQELFF.

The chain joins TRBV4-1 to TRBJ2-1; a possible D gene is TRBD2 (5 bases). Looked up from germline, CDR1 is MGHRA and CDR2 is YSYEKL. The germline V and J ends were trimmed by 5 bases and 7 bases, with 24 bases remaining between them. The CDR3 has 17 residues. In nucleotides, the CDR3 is TGCGCCAGCAGCACTCCCCGTCTAGCCCCTCGAAGGAATGAGCAGTTCTTC. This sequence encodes CASSTPRLAPRRNEQFF.

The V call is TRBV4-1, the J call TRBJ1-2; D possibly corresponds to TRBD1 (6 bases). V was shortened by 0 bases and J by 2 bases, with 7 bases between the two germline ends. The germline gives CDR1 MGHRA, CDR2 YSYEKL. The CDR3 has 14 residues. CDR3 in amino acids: CASSQEQGNYGYTF. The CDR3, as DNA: TGCGCCAGCAGCCAAGAACAGGGAAACTATGGCTACACCTTC.

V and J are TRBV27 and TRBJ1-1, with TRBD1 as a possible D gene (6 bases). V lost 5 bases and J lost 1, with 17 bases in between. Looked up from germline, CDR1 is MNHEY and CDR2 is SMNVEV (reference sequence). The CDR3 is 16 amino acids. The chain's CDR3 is CASSRVTGYGNTEAFF. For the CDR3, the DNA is TGTGCCAGCAGTAGGGTTACAGGGTATGGGAACACTGAAGCTTTCTTT.

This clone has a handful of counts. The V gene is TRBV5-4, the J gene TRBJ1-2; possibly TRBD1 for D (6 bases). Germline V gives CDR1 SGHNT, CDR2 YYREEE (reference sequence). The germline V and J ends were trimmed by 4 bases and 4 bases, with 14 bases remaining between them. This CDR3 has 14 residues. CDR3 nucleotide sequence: TGTGCCAGCAGCCCTACAGGGTCAGGCTATGGCTACACCTTC. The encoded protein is CASSPTGSGYGYTF.

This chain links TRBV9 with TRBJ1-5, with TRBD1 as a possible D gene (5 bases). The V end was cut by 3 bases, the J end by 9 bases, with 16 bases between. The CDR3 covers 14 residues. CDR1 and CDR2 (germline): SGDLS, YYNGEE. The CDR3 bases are TGTGCCAGCAGCGAGGGAGGGGATACGGGGCCCCAGCATTTT. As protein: CASSEGGDTGPQHF.

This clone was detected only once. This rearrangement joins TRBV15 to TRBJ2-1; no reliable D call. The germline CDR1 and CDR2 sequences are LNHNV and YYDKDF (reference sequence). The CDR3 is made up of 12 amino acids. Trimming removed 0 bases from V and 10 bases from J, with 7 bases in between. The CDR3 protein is CATSRDLREQFF. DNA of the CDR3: TGTGCCACCAGCAGAGATCTTAGGGAGCAGTTCTTC.

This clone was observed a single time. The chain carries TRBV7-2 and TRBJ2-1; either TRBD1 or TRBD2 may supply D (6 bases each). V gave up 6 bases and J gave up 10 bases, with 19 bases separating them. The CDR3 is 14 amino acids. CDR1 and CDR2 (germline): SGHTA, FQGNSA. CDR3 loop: CASRLTRTAAEQFF. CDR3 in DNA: TGTGCCAGCAGGTTGACTAGGACAGCAGCAGAGCAGTTCTTC.

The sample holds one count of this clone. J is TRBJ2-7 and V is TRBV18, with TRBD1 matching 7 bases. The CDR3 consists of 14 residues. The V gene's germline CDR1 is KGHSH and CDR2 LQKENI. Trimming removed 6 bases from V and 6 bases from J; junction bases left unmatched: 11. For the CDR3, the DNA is TGTGCCAGCTCCACCGGGACAGCTTTTGGCGAGCAGTACGTC. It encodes CASSTGTAFGEQYV.

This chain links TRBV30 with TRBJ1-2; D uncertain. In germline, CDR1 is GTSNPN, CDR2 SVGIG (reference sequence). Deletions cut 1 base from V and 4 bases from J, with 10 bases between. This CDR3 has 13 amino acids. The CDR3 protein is CAWSGQVSYGYTF. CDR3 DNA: TGTGCCTGGAGTGGGCAGGTTAGCTATGGCTACACCTTC.

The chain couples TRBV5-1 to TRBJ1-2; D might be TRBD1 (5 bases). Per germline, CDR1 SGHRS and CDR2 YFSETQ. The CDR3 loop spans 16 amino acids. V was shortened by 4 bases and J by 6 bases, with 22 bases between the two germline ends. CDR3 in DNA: TGCGCCAGCAGCGGGACGACAGTCTCCGGCTCGGATGGCTACACCTTC. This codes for CASSGTTVSGSDGYTF.

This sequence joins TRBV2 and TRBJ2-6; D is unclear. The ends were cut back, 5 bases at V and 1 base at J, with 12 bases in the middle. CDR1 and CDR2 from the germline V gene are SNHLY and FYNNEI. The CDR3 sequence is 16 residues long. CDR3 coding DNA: TGTGCCAGCAGTCGGTCGATGGGGTCTGGGGCCAACGTCCTGACTTTC. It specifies CASSRSMGSGANVLTF.

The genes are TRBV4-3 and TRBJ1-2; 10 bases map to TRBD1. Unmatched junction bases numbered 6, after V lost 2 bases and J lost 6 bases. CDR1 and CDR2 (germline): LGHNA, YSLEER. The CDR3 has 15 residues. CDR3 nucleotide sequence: TGCGCCAGCAGCCAACAAAACGACAGGGGGCATGGCTACACCTTC. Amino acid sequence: CASSQQNDRGHGYTF.

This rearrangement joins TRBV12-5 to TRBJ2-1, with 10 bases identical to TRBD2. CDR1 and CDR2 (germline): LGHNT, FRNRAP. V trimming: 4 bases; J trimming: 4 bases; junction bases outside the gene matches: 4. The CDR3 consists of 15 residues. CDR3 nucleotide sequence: TGTGCTAGTGGTTCGAGCGGGAGGGTTTACAATGAGCAGTTCTTC. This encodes CASGSSGRVYNEQFF.

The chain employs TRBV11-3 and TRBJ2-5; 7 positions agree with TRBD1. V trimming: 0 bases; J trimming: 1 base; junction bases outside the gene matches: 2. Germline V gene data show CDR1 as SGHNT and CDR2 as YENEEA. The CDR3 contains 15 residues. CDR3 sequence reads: CASSLDRDSQETQYF. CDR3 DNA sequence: TGTGCCAGCAGCTTAGACCGGGACAGCCAAGAGACCCAGTACTTC. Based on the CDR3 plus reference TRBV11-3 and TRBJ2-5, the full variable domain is EAGVVQSPRYKIIEKKQPVAFWCNPISGHNTLYWYLQNLGQGPELLIRYENEEAVDDSQLPKDRFSAERLKGVDSTLKIQPAELGDSAVYLCASSLDRDSQETQYFGPGTRLLVL.

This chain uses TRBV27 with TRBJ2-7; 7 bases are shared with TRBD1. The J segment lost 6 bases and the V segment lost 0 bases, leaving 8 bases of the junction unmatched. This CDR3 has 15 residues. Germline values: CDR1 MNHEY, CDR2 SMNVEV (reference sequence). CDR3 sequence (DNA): TGTGCCAGCAGTTTATCGGGGACAGCGTCTTCCGAGCAGTACTTC. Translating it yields CASSLSGTASSEQYF.

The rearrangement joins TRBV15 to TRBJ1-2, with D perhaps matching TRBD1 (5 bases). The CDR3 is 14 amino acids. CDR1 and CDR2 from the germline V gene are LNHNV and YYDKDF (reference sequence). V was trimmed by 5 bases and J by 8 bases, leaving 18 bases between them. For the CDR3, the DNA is TGTGCCACCAGCCTCCAGTGGGGCATCGGAGGCTACACCTTC. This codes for CATSLQWGIGGYTF.

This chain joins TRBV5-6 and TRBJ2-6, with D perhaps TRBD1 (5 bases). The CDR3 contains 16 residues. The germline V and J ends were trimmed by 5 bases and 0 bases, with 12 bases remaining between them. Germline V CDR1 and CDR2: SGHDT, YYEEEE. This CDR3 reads CASRPRGASGANVLTF. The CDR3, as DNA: TGTGCCAGCAGGCCTCGTGGGGCCTCTGGGGCCAACGTCCTGACTTTC.

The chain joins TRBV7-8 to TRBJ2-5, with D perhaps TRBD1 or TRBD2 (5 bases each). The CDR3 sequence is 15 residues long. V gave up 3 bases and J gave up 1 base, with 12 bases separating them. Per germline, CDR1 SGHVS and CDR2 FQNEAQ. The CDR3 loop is CASSFWGGFQETQYF. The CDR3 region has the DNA TGTGCCAGCAGCTTCTGGGGCGGGTTCCAAGAGACCCAGTACTTC. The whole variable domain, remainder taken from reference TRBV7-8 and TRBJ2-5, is GAGVSQSPRYKVAKRGQDVALRCDPISGHVSLFWYQQALGQGPEFLTYFQNEAQLDKSGLPSDRFFAERPEGSVSTLKIQRTQQEDSAVYLCASSFWGGFQETQYFGPGTRLLVL.

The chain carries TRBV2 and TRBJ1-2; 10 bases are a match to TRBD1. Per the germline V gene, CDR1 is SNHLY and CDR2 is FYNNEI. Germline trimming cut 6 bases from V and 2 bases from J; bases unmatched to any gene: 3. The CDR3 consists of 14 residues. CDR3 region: CASRRGQGNYGYTF. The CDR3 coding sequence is TGTGCCAGCAGGAGGGGACAGGGGAACTATGGCTACACCTTC. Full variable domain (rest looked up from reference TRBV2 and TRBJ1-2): EPEVTQTPSHQVTQMGQEVILRCVPISNHLYFYWYRQILGQKVEFLVSFYNNEISEKSEIFDDQFSVERPDGSNFTLKIRSTKLEDSAMYFCASRRGQGNYGYTFGSGTRLTVV.

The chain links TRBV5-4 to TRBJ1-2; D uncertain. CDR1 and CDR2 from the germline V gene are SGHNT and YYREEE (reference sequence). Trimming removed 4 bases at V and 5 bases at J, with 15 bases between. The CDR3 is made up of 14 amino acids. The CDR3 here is CASSHSDVRYGYTF. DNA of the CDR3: TGTGCCAGCAGCCACAGCGACGTACGATATGGCTACACCTTC. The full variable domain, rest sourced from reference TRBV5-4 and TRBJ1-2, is ETGVTQSPTHLIKTRGQQVTLRCSSQSGHNTVSWYQQALGQGPQFIFQYYREEENGRGNFPPRFSGLQFPNYSSELNVNALELDDSALYLCASSHSDVRYGYTFGSGTRLTVV.

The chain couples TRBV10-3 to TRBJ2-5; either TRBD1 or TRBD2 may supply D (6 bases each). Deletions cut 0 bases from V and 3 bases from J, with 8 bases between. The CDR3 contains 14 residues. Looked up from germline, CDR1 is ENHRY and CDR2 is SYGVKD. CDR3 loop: CAISESRGEETQYF. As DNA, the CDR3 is TGTGCCATCAGTGAGTCGAGGGGGGAAGAGACCCAGTACTTC.